This T cell receptor beta chain came from a study of shared clonotypes between healthy human individuals (dated by TCRdb to 2020 to 2022). Regarding the research as a whole: Two women and three men aged 18 to 49 years were included in the cohort. For each donor, CD4 naive and CD4 memory were each given three plates, CD8 naive was given two plates, and CD8 memory was given one plate. Blood TCR repertoires of roughly five healthy adults were deeply sequenced to estimate repertoire size and the extent of clonotype sharing between individuals. Different laboratories and diverse techniques were used to prepare libraries and sequence TCR repertoires, to increase sequencing depth and limit assay-specific biases. Each donor's leukapheresis produced roughly between about 0.9 and 9.5 billion PBMCs. Beyond this particular receptor, the publication reports: Rarefaction of sorted-subset datasets indicated incomplete sequencing despite the large sequencing depth. Only blood was sampled, and tissue TCR repertoires likely differ from those in blood. Estimated clonotype richness was generally larger for naive than for memory subsets. The genetic and exposure-history diversity represented was limited by the small number of donors. About 5% of naive CD4, 3.5% of naive CD8, 2.3% of memory CD4, and about 0.4% of memory CD8 clonotypes were shared across several donors. Compared with non-shared clonotypes, clonotypes shared by all four sorted-subset donors had higher generation probabilities. Pairwise subsampling led to the expectation that sequencing depth would affect the degree of clonotype sharing among donors.

The CDR3 contains 15 residues, cysteine and phenylalanine counted. Only CDR3 DNA is held: 45 bases, read in frame from base 1. V gives up 1 base and J gives up 0 bases, and the segment between their germline ends measures 7 bases. The germline V gene gives CDR1 as SGHTA and CDR2 as FQGTGA. Donors were healthy HIV-negative adults with no recently reported acute infections or vaccinations. All donors were Caucasian adults living in Nashville, Tennessee, USA. CD4+ T cells were enriched through magnetic negative selection, after which naive cells were positively selected on CD45RA and the remaining negative fraction served as the memory subset. Blood was collected by leukapheresis, and PBMCs were isolated by Ficoll-Histopaque density gradient centrifugation and then cryopreserved in liquid nitrogen vapor phase. Purity and quantity of every magnetically sorted T cell population were checked by analytical flow cytometry. From each sorted fraction, genomic DNA was isolated and quantified by UV absorbance on a Nanodrop 2000c.

Using the deep immunoSEQ assay, TCR CDR3 regions were amplified from genomic DNA by multiplex PCR. Extracted genomic DNA from each cell subset was distributed evenly across all wells of several immunoSEQ 96-well plates, and each plate was treated as a replicate. Each replicate PCR for sorted subsets received around 200 ng genomic DNA, equal to tens of thousands of T cell genomes. Purified libraries were measured with a Qubit 3.0 fluorometer, size-checked on a Bioanalyzer 2100, and measured again with the KAPA Library Quantification kit. Each immunoSEQ 96-well plate was sequenced on its own single-read 150-cycle Illumina NextSeq 550 flow cell. The authors' analysis ran thus. Because the immunoSEQ output held only junctional sequences and lacked quality scores, the filtering could not match the filtering applied to full-length reads. To assign V/J genes and CDR3, sequences were annotated using PyIR, a Python wrapper for IgBLAST v1.9, with IMGT germline references. Reads with weak V/J assignments (E-value above 1e-6), missing CDR3, stop codons, out-of-frame junctions, or ambiguous translated residues were removed. V3J clonotypes were defined by identical inferred V gene, J gene, and CDR3 amino acid sequence. Percentage overlap between repertoires was computed as shared unique clonotypes divided by the size of the smaller repertoire. RTK rarefaction, the Chao1 estimator, and Recon v2.1 estimates of unobserved clonotypes were used to assess repertoire richness. Generation probabilities were computed with OLGA for all TCRbeta clonotypes obtained by the gDNA method from several donors. TCRdb holds this immuneACCESS table with in-frame rearrangements only. Some clones are missing; in checked studies, unresolved V genes explain under half, and the rest has no known cause. V and J calls and clone size are given by that table; D and trimming were obtained from the DNA. For this sample the table gives approximately 2,300,000 clones, of which 85% to 95% were detected only once. The ten largest clonotypes hold approximately 0.39% of the sample.

As for this clone: Which antigen it targets is not known. Within one base of it there is no much larger clone, and no base qualities were kept. This sample includes further DNA sequences coding for the same CDR3.

The rearrangement joined TRBV7-3 to TRBJ2-1; TRBD1 could be the D gene, as 5 bases match. This sequence was found in a man aged 18-30 years in good health. Some clones in this sample may be carry-over from other donors' samples. The source material was naive CD4+ T cells from PBMCs. This specimen's cell subset or site label, per the study, means: CD45RA+ positively selected. The sequenced DNA is TGTGCCAGCAGCTTAAGCAGGGACTCCTACAATGAGCAGTTCTTC. Its translation reads: CASSLSRDSYNEQFF. The CDR3, completed at both ends by the reference TRBV7-3 and TRBJ2-1 genes, gives the full variable domain GAGVSQTPSNKVTEKGKYVELRCDPISGHTALYWYRQSLGQGPEFLIYFQGTGAADDSGLPNDRFFAVRPEGSVSTLKIQRTERGDSAVYLCASSLSRDSYNEQFFGPGTRLTVL.